One and the same sample provided the 8 T cell receptor beta chains below, sequenced in a study of T-cell reconstitution after alpha-beta-depleted transplantation in children. For TCRbeta, the library was prepared with unique molecular identifiers. TCRdb reprocessed the PCR reads with MiXCR, giving one entry per CDR3 protein. The table has hundreds of thousands of distinct CDR3 sequences, roughly 11% seen once; the top ten hold about 30%. Sequenced material: PBMCs, taken before TCRalphabeta/CD19-depleted stem cell transplant. The origin of the receptors is a child under two years old with acute myeloid leukemia, due to receive a stem cell transplant.

In its sample, this clonotype was seen many times. In DNA, the CDR3 is TGTGCCAGCCAGGGACTCACAGAGCAGTTCTTC. Translating it yields CASQGLTEQFF. V gene TRBV27 combines with J gene TRBJ2-1; possible D gene TRBD2, 6 bases. CDR1 is MNHEY, CDR2 SMNVEV, per germline (reference sequence). V gave up 8 bases and J gave up 10 bases, with 12 bases separating them. The CDR3 loop spans 11 amino acids.

This clonotype was counted at least ten times. The chain couples TRBV3-1 to TRBJ2-7; possible D gene TRBD1, 5 bases. CDR1 is LGHDT and CDR2 is YNNKEL in the germline V gene (reference sequence). V lost 2 bases, J lost 6 bases, and 8 bases lay in between. The CDR3 loop spans 12 amino acids. CDR3 sequence (DNA): TGTGCCAGCAGCCAACAGGGTGGCGAGCAGTACTTC. As protein: CASSQQGGEQYF.

This clonotype was counted many times. J is TRBJ1-1 and V is TRBV7-7, with D hard to call. Trimming took 4 bases from V and 0 from J, leaving 6 bases between them. The germline V gene encodes CDR1 SSHAT and CDR2 FNYEAQ (reference sequence). The CDR3 loop spans 13 amino acids. The CDR3 DNA sequence: TGTGCCAGCAGCTCGACACTGAACACTGAAGCTTTCTTT. Its protein product is CASSSTLNTEAFF. Looking up the rest from reference TRBV7-7 and TRBJ1-1 gives the full variable domain: GAGVSQSPRYKVTKRGQDVTLRCDPISSHATLYWYQQALGQGPEFLTYFNYEAQPDKSGLPSDRFSAERPEGSISTLTIQRTEQRDSAMYRCASSSTLNTEAFFGQGTRLTVV.

This clonotype came up many times. This chain uses TRBV7-9 with TRBJ2-2; D possibly corresponds to TRBD1 (6 bases). Germline CDR1 SEHNR, CDR2 FQNEAQ (reference sequence). The V end was cut by 7 bases, the J end by 6 bases, with 15 bases between. The CDR3 is 14 residues long. The CDR3 here is CASTRTDLSGELFF. For the CDR3, the DNA is TGTGCCAGCACCAGGACAGACTTGTCCGGGGAGCTGTTTTTT. The full variable domain, its missing parts supplied by reference TRBV7-9 and TRBJ2-2, is DTGVSQNPRHKITKRGQNVTFRCDPISEHNRLYWYRQTLGQGPEFLTYFQNEAQLEKSRLLSDRFSAERPKGSFSTLEIQRTEQGDSAMYLCASTRTDLSGELFFGEGSRLTVL.

This clonotype was counted ten times or more. This chain connects TRBV20-1 to TRBJ2-1; 12 positions match TRBD1. Trimming took 0 bases from V and 6 from J; bases not matched to a gene: 3. Germline lookup yields CDR1 DFQATT and CDR2 SNEGSKA (reference sequence). This CDR3 comprises 15 residues. The CDR3 reads CSARDPGQGANEQFF. The CDR3 coding sequence is TGCAGTGCTAGAGACCCGGGACAGGGGGCCAATGAGCAGTTCTTC.

This clonotype was seen ten or more times. The chain links TRBV7-2 to TRBJ1-1; D call uncertain. CDR1 SGHTA and CDR2 FQGNSA come from the germline V gene. The CDR3 has 14 amino acids. Trimming pared 6 bases from V and 6 bases from J, leaving 17 bases between. CDR3 coding DNA: TGTGCCAGCAGTCCCCCCCAGAGGTTCGCTGAAGCTTTCTTT. It yields the protein CASSPPQRFAEAFF.

This clonotype was observed many times. The gene calls are TRBV20-1 and TRBJ2-3, with 7 bases identical to TRBD2. Germline CDR1 reads DFQATT; CDR2 reads SNEGSKA (reference sequence). The CDR3 extends over 15 amino acids. Trimming took 0 bases from V and 4 from J; bases not matched to a gene: 7. The CDR3 DNA reads TGCAGTGCTAGAGATGGCGGGAGACGGTCAGATACGCAGTATTTT. Its protein product is CSARDGGRRSDTQYF.

CDR3 residues: CAGTYEAFF. The CDR3 nucleotides are TGTGCCGGGACATATGAAGCTTTCTTT. This chain joins TRBV14 and TRBJ1-1, with D perhaps matching TRBD1 (6 bases). The CDR3 has 9 amino acids. V lost 11 bases and J lost 7, with 8 bases in between. Germline values: CDR1 SGHDN, CDR2 FVKESK.